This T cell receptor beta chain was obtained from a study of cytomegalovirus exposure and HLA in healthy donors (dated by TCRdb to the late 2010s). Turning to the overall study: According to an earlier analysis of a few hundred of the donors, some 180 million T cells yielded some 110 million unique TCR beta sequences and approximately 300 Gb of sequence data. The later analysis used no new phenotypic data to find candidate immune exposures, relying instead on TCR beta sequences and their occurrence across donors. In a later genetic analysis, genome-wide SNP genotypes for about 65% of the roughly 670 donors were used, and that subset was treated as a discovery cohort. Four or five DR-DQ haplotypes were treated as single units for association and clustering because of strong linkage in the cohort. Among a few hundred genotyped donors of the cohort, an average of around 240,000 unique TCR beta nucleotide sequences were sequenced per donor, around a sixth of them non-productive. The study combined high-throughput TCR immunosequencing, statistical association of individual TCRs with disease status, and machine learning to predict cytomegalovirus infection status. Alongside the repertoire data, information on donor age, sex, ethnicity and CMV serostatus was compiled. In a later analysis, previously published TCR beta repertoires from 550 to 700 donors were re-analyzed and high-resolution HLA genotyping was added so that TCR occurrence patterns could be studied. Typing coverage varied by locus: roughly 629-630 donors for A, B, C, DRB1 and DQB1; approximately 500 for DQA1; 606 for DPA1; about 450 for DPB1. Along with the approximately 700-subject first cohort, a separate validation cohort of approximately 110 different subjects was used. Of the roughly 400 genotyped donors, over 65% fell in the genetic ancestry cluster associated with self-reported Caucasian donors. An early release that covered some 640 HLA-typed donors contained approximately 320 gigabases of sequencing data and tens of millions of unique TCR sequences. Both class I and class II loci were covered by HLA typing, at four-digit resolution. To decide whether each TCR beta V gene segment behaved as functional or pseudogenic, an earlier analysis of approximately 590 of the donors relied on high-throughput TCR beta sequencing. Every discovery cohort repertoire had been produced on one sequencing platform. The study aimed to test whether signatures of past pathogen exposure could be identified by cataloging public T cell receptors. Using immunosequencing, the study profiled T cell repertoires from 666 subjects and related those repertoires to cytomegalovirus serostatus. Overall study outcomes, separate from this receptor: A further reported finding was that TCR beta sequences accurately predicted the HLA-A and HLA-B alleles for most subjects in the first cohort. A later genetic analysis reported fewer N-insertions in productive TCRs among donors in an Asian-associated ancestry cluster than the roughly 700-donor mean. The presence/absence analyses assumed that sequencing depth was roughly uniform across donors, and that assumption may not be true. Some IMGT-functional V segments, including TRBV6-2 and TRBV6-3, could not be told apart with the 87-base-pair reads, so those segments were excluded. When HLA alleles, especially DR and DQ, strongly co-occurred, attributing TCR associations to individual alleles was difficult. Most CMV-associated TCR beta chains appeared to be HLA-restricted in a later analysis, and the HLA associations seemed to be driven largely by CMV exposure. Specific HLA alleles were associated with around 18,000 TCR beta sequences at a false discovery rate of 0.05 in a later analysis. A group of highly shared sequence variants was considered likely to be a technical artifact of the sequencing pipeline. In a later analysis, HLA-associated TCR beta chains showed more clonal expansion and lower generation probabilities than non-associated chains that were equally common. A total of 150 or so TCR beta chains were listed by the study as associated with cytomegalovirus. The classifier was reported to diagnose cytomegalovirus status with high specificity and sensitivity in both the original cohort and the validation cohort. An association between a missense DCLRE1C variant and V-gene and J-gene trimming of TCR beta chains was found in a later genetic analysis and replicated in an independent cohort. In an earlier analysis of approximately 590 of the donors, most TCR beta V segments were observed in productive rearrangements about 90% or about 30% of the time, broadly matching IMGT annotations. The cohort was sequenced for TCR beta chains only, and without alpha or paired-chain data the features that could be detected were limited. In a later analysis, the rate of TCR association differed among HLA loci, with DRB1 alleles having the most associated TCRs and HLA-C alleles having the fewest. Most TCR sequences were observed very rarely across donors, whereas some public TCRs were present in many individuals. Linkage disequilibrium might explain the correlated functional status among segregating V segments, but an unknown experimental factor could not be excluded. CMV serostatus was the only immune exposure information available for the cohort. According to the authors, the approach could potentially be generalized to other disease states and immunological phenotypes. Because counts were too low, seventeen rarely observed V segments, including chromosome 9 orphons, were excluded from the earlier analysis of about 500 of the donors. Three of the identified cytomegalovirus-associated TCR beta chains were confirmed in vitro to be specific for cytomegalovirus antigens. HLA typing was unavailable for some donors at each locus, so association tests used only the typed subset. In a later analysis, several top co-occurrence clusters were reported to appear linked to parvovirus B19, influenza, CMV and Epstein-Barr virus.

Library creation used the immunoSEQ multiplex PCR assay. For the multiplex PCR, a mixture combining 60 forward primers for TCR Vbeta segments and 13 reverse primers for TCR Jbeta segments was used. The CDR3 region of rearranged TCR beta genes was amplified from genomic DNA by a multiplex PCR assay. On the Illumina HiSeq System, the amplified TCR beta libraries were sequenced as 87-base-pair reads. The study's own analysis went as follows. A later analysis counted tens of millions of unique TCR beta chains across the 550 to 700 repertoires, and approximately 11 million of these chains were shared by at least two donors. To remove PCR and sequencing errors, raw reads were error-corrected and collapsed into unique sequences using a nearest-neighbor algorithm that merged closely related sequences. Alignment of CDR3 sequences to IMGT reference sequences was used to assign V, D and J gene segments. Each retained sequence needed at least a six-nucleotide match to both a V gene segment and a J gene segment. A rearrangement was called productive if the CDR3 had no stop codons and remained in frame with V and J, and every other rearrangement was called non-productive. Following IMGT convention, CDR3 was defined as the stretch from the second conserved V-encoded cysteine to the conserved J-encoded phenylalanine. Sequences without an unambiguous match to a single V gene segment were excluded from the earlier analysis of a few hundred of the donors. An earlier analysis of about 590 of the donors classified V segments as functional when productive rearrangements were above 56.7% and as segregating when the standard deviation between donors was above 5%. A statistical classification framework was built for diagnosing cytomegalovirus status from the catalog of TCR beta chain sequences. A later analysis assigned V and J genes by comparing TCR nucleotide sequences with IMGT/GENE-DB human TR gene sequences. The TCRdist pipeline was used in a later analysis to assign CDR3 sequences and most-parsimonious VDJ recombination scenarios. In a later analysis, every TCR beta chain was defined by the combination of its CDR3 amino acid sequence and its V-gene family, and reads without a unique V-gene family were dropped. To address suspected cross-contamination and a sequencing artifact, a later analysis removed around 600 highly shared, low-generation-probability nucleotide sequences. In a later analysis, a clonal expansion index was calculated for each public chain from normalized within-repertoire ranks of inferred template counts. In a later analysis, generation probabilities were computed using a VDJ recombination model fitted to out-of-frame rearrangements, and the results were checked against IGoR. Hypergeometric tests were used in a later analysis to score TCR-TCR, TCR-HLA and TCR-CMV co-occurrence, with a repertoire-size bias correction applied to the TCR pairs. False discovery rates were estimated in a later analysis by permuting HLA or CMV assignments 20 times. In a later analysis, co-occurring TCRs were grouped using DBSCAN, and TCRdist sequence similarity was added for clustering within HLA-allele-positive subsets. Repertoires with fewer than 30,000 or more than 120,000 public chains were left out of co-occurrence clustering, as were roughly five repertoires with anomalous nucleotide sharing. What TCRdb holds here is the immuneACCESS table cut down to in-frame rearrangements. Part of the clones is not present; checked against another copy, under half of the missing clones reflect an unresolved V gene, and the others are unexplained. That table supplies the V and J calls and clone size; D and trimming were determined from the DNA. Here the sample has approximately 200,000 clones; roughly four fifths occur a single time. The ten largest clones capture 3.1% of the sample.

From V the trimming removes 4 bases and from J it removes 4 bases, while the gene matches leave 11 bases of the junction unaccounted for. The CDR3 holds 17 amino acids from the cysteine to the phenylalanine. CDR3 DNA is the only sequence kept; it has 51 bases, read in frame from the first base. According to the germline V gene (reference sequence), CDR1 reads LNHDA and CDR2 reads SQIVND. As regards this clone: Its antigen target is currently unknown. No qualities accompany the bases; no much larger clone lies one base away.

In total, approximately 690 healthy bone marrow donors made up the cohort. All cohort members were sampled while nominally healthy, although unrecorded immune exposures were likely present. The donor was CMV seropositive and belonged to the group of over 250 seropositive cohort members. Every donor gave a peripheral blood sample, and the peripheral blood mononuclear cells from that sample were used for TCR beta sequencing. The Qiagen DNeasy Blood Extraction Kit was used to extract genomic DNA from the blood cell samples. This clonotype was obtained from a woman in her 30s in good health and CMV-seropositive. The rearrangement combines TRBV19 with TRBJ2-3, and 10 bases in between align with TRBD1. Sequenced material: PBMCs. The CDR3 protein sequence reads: CASSSRDRGRSSDTQYF. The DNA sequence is TGTGCCAGTAGTAGCCGGGACAGGGGACGAAGCTCAGATACGCAGTATTTT.